This T cell receptor (beta chain) was observed in a study of glioma-infiltrating T cells after dendritic cell vaccination. Study summary: Dendritic cell vaccination trial patients had either newly diagnosed or recurrent glioblastoma.

With 0 bases clipped from V and 0 bases from J, the junction kept 5 bases outside the gene matches. Germline CDR1 is SGHNT and CDR2 is YENEEA. This CDR3 contains 16 residues. The primer mix had 60 V beta and 13 J beta primers. Some clones are missing from TCRdb's copy, which holds only in-frame ones; the method was immunoSEQ multiplex PCR. The table lists about 50,000 clones, 85% of them singletons. The input for sequencing was blood, taken before dendritic cell vaccination. The clonotype was recovered from a human donor with glioblastoma. J is TRBJ2-7 and V is TRBV11-3; TRBD2 agrees at 7 bases. The CDR3 DNA reads as TGTGCCAGCAGCTTAGATAACGGCGGGGGCTCCTACGAGCAGTACTTC. Translated: CASSLDNGGGSYEQYF.